This T cell receptor beta chain was observed in a study of cytomegalovirus exposure and HLA in healthy donors. CDR3 length: 15 residues. Germline V CDR1 and CDR2: MNHNY, SVGAGI (reference sequence). Unmatched junction bases numbered 9, after V lost 5 bases and J lost 7 bases. Study-level findings and limits: Sequencing depth roughly uniform across donors was assumed in presence/absence analyses. There were some public TCRs occurring in many donors, but most TCR sequences were rare.

Remarks on this clone: Its antigen is undetermined.

It was healthy bone marrow donors who served as donors. PCR involved 60 Vbeta and 13 Jbeta primers. Sequenced by immunoSEQ multiplex PCR; TCRdb stores in-frame clones only, minus some. The data show around 63,000 clones, roughly 80% seen once. The chain recombines TRBV6-6 with TRBJ1-5, with 9 bases aligning to TRBD1. Sequenced material: PBMCs. The receptor was isolated from a woman younger than 45 in good health and CMV-seronegative. The CDR3 spells CASSPTRTGEQPQHF. As DNA, the CDR3 is TGTGCCAGCAGTCCTACCAGGACAGGGGAACAGCCCCAGCATTTT.